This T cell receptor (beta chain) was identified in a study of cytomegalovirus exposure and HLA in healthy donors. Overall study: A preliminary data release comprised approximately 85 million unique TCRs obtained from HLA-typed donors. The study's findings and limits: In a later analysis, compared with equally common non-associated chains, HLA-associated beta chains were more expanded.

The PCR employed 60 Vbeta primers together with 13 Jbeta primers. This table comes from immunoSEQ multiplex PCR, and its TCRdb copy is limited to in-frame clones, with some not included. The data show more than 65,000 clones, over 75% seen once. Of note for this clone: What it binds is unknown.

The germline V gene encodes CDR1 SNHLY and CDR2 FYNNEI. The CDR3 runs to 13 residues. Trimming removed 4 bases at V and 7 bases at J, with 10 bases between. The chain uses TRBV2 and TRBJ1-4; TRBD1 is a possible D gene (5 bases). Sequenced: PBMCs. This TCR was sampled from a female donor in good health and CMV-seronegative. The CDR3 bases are TGTGCCAGCAGTGCGGGGGAAGGTGAAAAACTGTTTTTT. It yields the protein CASSAGEGEKLFF.